This TCR beta chain stems from a study of T cells in Graves' hyperthyroidism and ophthalmopathy. On the study more broadly: Peripheral blood was collected at initial diagnosis, before any treatment.

Study outcomes and limitations: Blood samples included most of the expanded thyroid clonotypes exceeding 0.001.

Researchers took RNA transcripts and amplified the TCR beta CDR3 regions from them. First-round RT-PCR of the TCR CDR3 relied on the HTBI primer set. TCRdb independently ran MiXCR on the multiplex PCR reads; one entry per CDR3 protein. This table holds roughly 600,000 distinct CDR3 sequences, roughly 15% found once. The CDR3 runs 16 residues. V dropped 1 base and J dropped 4; count of bases not matched to a gene: 4. Germline CDR1 LNHDA, CDR2 SQIVND (reference sequence). This clonotype showed up just a few times. Its antigen is unknown. Material: blood. V and J are TRBV19 and TRBJ2-2, with 9 bases matching TRBD1. The receptor was derived from a woman aged 45-65 years with Graves' ophthalmopathy. The CDR3 region is CASSIGDRASTGELFF. CDR3 in DNA: TGTGCCAGTAGTATAGGGGACAGGGCGAGCACCGGGGAGCTGTTTTTT.